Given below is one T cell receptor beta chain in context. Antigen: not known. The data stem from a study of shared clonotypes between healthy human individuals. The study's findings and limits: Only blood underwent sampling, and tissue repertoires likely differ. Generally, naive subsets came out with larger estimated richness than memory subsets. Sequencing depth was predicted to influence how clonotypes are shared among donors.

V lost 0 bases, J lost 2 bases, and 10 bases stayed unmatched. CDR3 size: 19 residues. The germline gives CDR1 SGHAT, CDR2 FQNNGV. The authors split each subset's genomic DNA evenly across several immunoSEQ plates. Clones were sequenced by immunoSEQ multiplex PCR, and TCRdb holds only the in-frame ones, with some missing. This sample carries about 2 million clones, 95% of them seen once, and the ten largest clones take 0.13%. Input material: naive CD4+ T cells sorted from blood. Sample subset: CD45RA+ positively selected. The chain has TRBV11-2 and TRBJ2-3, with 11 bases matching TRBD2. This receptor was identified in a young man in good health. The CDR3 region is CASSLELAGVPFSTDTQYF. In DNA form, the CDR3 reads TGTGCCAGCAGCTTAGAACTAGCGGGAGTCCCCTTCTCCACAGATACGCAGTATTTT.